Presented here are 32 T cell receptor beta chains from one specimen sequenced in a study of blood T cell repertoires in COVID-19. The assay was immunoSEQ multiplex PCR, and TCRdb's table has in-frame clones only and misses some. The table has over 150,000 clones, roughly 86% seen once. The specimen was peripheral blood. The receptors stem from a man aged 50 to 60 with active or convalescent COVID-19.

This chain uses TRBV2 with TRBJ2-2, with 7 bases aligning to TRBD1. This CDR3 has 15 residues. The J segment lost 4 bases and the V segment lost 8 bases, leaving 10 bases of the junction unmatched. CDR1 SNHLY and CDR2 FYNNEI come from the germline V gene. CDR3 sequence reads: CASSSTGFSTGELFF. Here the CDR3 DNA reads TGTGCCAGCTCATCGACAGGGTTTAGCACCGGGGAGCTGTTTTTT. The full variable domain, completed using reference TRBV2 and TRBJ2-2, is EPEVTQTPSHQVTQMGQEVILRCVPISNHLYFYWYRQILGQKVEFLVSFYNNEISEKSEIFDDQFSVERPDGSNFTLKIRSTKLEDSAMYFCASSSTGFSTGELFFGEGSRLTVL.

This clone has only one observation. The rearrangement uses TRBV23-1 and TRBJ1-5, with D possibly matching TRBD1 (6 bases). TRBV23-1 is recorded as an ORF, its role being uncertain. V gave up 7 bases and J gave up 4 bases, with 17 bases separating them. There are 15 residues in the CDR3. CDR3 in DNA: TGCGCCAGCACTAAACAGGGCCCACGGAATCAGCCCCAGCATTTT. This translates into CASTKQGPRNQPQHF.

The chain employs TRBV9 and TRBJ2-7, with D maybe TRBD1 (6 bases). The CDR3 runs 13 residues. Trimming left V 0 bases short and J 6 bases short, with 10 bases between. Germline CDR1 and CDR2: SGDLS and YYNGEE. CDR3 bases: TGTGCCAGCAGCGTAGAACAGGGTGGCGAGCAGTACTTC. This translates into CASSVEQGGEQYF.

The chain joins TRBV2 to TRBJ2-3, with 9 bases lining up with TRBD1. This CDR3 has 14 amino acids. CDR1 and CDR2 (germline): SNHLY, FYNNEI. The trim removed 6 bases at V and 6 bases at J, leaving 7 bases unmatched. CDR3 in amino acids: CASSGGTGFDTQYF. The CDR3 DNA reads as TGTGCCAGCAGCGGTGGGACAGGGTTCGATACGCAGTATTTT. The whole variable domain, filled in from reference TRBV2 and TRBJ2-3, reads EPEVTQTPSHQVTQMGQEVILRCVPISNHLYFYWYRQILGQKVEFLVSFYNNEISEKSEIFDDQFSVERPDGSNFTLKIRSTKLEDSAMYFCASSGGTGFDTQYFGPGTRLTVL.

The V gene is TRBV4-1, the J gene TRBJ1-5; possibly TRBD1 for D (6 bases). Trimming took off 3 bases at V and 0 bases at J, with 9 bases between the two ends. The CDR3 totals 15 residues. Germline CDR1 and CDR2: MGHRA and YSYEKL. CDR3 coding DNA: TGCGCCAGCAGCCACCGACAGGATAGCAATCAGCCCCAGCATTTT. Its translation is CASSHRQDSNQPQHF.

Remarks on this clone: Compared with germline, one end of the junction differs, possibly owing to a read error. CDR3 sequence: CASSQESGWVF. The CDR3 region has the DNA TGTGCCAGCAGCCAAGAGAGCGGGTGGGTCTTC. This chain connects TRBV3-1 (or the pseudogene TRBV3-2) to TRBJ2-1, with D perhaps TRBD2 (6 bases). There are 11 residues in the CDR3. Germline V gene data show CDR1 as LGHDT and CDR2 as YNNKEL (reference sequence).

The rearrangement links TRBV30 to TRBJ2-1; possibly TRBD2 for D (5 bases). The germline CDR1 and CDR2 sequences are GTSNPN and SVGIG (reference sequence). Trimming removed 0 bases from V and 0 bases from J, with 12 bases in between. CDR3 length: 16 residues. CDR3 region: CAWSVRGGSSYNEQFF. The DNA of the CDR3 is TGTGCCTGGAGTGTACGTGGTGGGAGCTCCTACAATGAGCAGTTCTTC. Drawing the rest from reference TRBV30 and TRBJ2-1, the complete variable domain is SQTIHQWPATLVQPVGSPLSLECTVEGTSNPNLYWYRQAAGRGLQLLFYSVGIGQISSEVPQNLSASRPQDRQFILSSKKLLLSDSGFYLCAWSVRGGSSYNEQFFGPGTRLTVL.

This chain links TRBV4-3 with TRBJ2-1, with D perhaps matching TRBD1 (6 bases). The V gene lost 1 base and the J gene lost 3 bases, with 13 bases spanning the gap. Looked up from germline, CDR1 is LGHNA and CDR2 is YSLEER. The CDR3 is made up of 16 amino acids. The CDR3 region has the DNA TGCGCCAGCAGCCAAGTGAGAGGGGGAGTCTACAATGAGCAGTTCTTC. This codes for CASSQVRGGVYNEQFF.

This clone has only one observation. The rearrangement links TRBV6-5 to TRBJ1-2, with 8 nucleotides matching TRBD1. Germline V CDR1 and CDR2: MNHEY, SVGAGI. The CDR3 runs 15 residues. Germline trimming cut 5 bases from V and 2 bases from J; bases unmatched to any gene: 7. The CDR3 loop is CASSPWDRPNYGYTF. In DNA, the CDR3 is TGTGCCAGCAGTCCCTGGGACAGGCCAAACTATGGCTACACCTTC.

The V gene is TRBV4-3, the J gene TRBJ2-5; TRBD2 matches at 7 bases. V lost 4 bases and J lost 1; bases outside the gene matches: 6. Germline assignment: CDR1 LGHNA and CDR2 YSLEER. This CDR3 has 15 amino acids. For the CDR3, the DNA is TGCGCCAGCAGCCGGGAGGGACTGTTCCAAGAGACCCAGTACTTC. This codes for CASSREGLFQETQYF.

V gene TRBV19 combines with J gene TRBJ1-1, with 7 bases fitting TRBD1. Trimming removed 3 bases from V and 7 bases from J; junction bases left unmatched: 5. The CDR3 totals 13 residues. Per the germline V gene, CDR1 is LNHDA and CDR2 is SQIVND (reference sequence). CDR3 in DNA: TGTGCCAGTAGTATCGGGACAGCCTTTGAAGCTTTCTTT. This codes for CASSIGTAFEAFF.

The V gene is TRBV5-6, the J gene TRBJ2-1; possible D gene TRBD1, 7 bases. V was pared by 4 bases and J by 5 bases, with 10 bases between. This CDR3 has 13 amino acids. Germline CDR1 SGHDT, CDR2 YYEEEE. The CDR3 DNA sequence: TGTGCCAGCAGCGCGGGGACAGACAATGAGCAGTTCTTC. Protein: CASSAGTDNEQFF.

Regarding this clone: Other DNA sequences in the same sample also yield this CDR3. The J gene is TRBJ2-3, the V gene TRBV7-9, with 9 bases matching TRBD2. Germline-derived CDR1 and CDR2 are SEHNR and FQNEAQ (reference sequence). The ends lost 3 bases at V and 0 bases at J; junction bases unmatched: 1. The CDR3 is 15 amino acids. The CDR3 sequence is CASSFSGGSTDTQYF. In nucleotides, the CDR3 is TGTGCCAGCAGCTTCAGCGGGGGGAGCACAGATACGCAGTATTTT.

The chain joins TRBV6-1 to TRBJ2-1; 8 bases fit TRBD1. CDR3 size: 15 residues. Germline CDR1 is MNHNS and CDR2 is SASEGT. The junction had 7 bases not matched to a gene; V was cut back by 1 base and J by 8 bases. The CDR3 region is CASSEVSGGWDEQFF. The CDR3 nucleotides read TGTGCCAGCAGTGAAGTATCAGGGGGCTGGGATGAGCAGTTCTTC.

This rearrangement joins TRBV19 to TRBJ2-2, with 8 bases that match TRBD1. Germline V lookup: CDR1 LNHDA, CDR2 SQIVND (reference sequence). This CDR3 region has 16 residues. V lost 6 bases to trimming and J lost 5 bases; unmatched junction nucleotides: 11. The CDR3 nucleotides are TGTGCCAGTAGGGAACCGTGGCAGGGGGCTACCGGGGAGCTGTTTTTT. Encoded protein: CASREPWQGATGELFF.

This chain connects TRBV18 to TRBJ2-5, with a weak D call TRBD1 (7 bases). Germline CDR1 is KGHSH and CDR2 is LQKENI. Deletions cut 3 bases from V and 5 bases from J, with 13 bases between. CDR3 length: 14 amino acids. CDR3 protein: CASSPQGGRETQYF. CDR3 coding DNA: TGTGCCAGCTCACCGCAGGGGGGCCGGGAGACCCAGTACTTC.

The genes are TRBV6-2 or TRBV6-3 and TRBJ1-1, with a possible D match to TRBD1 (5 bases). V lost 2 bases, J lost 2 bases, and 9 bases lay in between. Germline V lookup: CDR1 MNHEY, CDR2 SVGEGT. This CDR3 has 14 amino acids. CDR3 loop: CASSYTQGNTEAFF. The DNA of the CDR3 is TGTGCCAGCAGTTACACCCAGGGTAACACTGAAGCTTTCTTT.

In this sample, this clone turned up once. CDR3 residues: CASSSLGLQNEQFF. CDR3 in DNA: TGTGCCAGCAGCTCCCTGGGACTTCAAAATGAGCAGTTCTTC. The rearrangement joins TRBV5-5 to TRBJ2-1, with D possibly matching TRBD2 (6 bases). V lost 3 bases and J lost 7, with 14 bases in between. From germline, CDR1 is SGHKS and CDR2 YYEKEE (reference sequence). This CDR3 is 14 amino acids long.

J is TRBJ1-5 and V is TRBV30, with 10 bases matching TRBD1. The CDR3 has 14 residues. J lost 6 bases, V lost 3 bases, and 5 bases had no gene match. Germline values: CDR1 GTSNPN, CDR2 SVGIG (reference sequence). The chain's CDR3 is CAWRMTGGSQPQHF. CDR3 DNA: TGTGCCTGGAGGATGACAGGGGGCAGTCAGCCCCAGCATTTT.

The CDR3 loop reads CASSPGQTFTDTQYF. CDR3 in DNA: TGTGCCAGCAGCCCGGGACAGACCTTCACAGATACGCAGTATTTT. The chain has TRBV5-6 and TRBJ2-3; 7 bases are a match to TRBD1. The CDR3 covers 15 residues. V shed 4 bases and J 2 bases; nucleotides not matched to a gene: 7. Per germline, CDR1 SGHDT and CDR2 YYEEEE.

The V gene is TRBV4-1, the J gene TRBJ2-4; 8 positions match TRBD1. Trimming at V came to 4 bases and at J to 5 bases, leaving 7 bases not matched to a gene. This CDR3 spans 15 amino acids. The germline V gene has CDR1 MGHRA and CDR2 YSYEKL. In DNA form, the CDR3 reads TGCGCCAGCAGCCTAAGACAGGGGACCCAAAACATTCAGTACTTC. It specifies CASSLRQGTQNIQYF.

The V call is TRBV11-3, the J call TRBJ2-7; 9 bases fit TRBD2. The CDR3 runs 14 residues. Germline V CDR1 and CDR2: SGHNT, YENEEA. Unmatched junction bases numbered 4, after V lost 3 bases and J lost 4 bases. The CDR3 DNA reads TGTGCCAGCAGCTTGGCGGGAGGGACATACGAGCAGTACTTC. This codes for CASSLAGGTYEQYF.

This chain joins TRBV28 and TRBJ1-1; perhaps TRBD1 as D (5 bases). The CDR3 spans 13 residues. Germline-derived CDR1 and CDR2 are MDHEN and SYDVKM. V was cut by 3 bases and J by 4 bases, with 9 bases left in between. CDR3 sequence (DNA): TGTGCCAGCAGTTTTATCGGGGGCACTGAAGCTTTCTTT. This encodes CASSFIGGTEAFF.

This chain joins TRBV19 and TRBJ2-5, with TRBD2 identical over 9 bases. The CDR3 has 16 amino acids. Germline values: CDR1 LNHDA, CDR2 SQIVND (reference sequence). V trimming: 6 bases; J trimming: 1 base; junction bases outside the gene matches: 9. This CDR3 reads CASRLFAGGLQETQYF. The CDR3 nucleotides read TGTGCCAGTAGACTTTTCGCGGGGGGGCTCCAAGAGACCCAGTACTTC. Full variable domain (outside the CDR3, taken from reference TRBV19 and TRBJ2-5): DGGITQSPKYLFRKEGQNVTLSCEQNLNHDAMYWYRQDPGQGLRLIYYSQIVNDFQKGDIAEGYSVSREKKESFPLTVTSAQKNPTAFYLCASRLFAGGLQETQYFGPGTRLLVL.

This clone was seen only once. One end of the junction varies from germline; a read error may be responsible. The chain carries TRBV7-7 and TRBJ2-5; D uncertain. The CDR3 is made up of 14 amino acids. CDR1 and CDR2 (germline): SSHAT, FNYEAQ (reference sequence). Written as DNA, the CDR3 is TGTGCTAGCAGCCTCGGGTCGATACAAGAGACCCAGTACTTC. It codes for CASSLGSIQETQYF.

The rearrangement joins TRBV18 to TRBJ2-3; TRBD2 might be the D (7 bases). CDR1 and CDR2 (germline): KGHSH, LQKENI. V was cut by 3 bases and J by 1 base, with 14 bases left in between. CDR3 length equals 16 residues. This CDR3 is CASSPGGTRRTDTQYF. CDR3 in DNA: TGTGCCAGCTCACCGGGGGGGACAAGACGCACAGATACGCAGTATTTT.

This sequence joins TRBV5-1 and TRBJ2-5; TRBD1 matches at 8 bases. Looked up from germline, CDR1 is SGHRS and CDR2 is YFSETQ. This CDR3 is built from 15 residues. V lost 4 bases and J lost 5; bases outside the gene matches: 10. The CDR3 DNA follows: TGCGCCAGCAGCACAAGCCCAGGGGGCGTCGAGACCCAGTACTTC. Protein product: CASSTSPGGVETQYF.

Remarks on this clone: Sequence at one end of the junction differs from germline and may be a read error. V gene TRBV20-1 combines with J gene TRBJ1-2; D possibly corresponds to TRBD1 (6 bases). The CDR3 sequence is 11 residues long. CDR1 DFQATT and CDR2 SNEGSKA come from the germline V gene (reference sequence). CDR3 region: CSAADRYRAHF. As DNA, the CDR3 is TGCAGTGCTGCAGACAGGTACCGGGCTCACTTC.

Turning to this clone: Within the sample, other DNA sequences also encode this same CDR3. The chain recombines TRBV19 with TRBJ1-3, with 7 bases fitting TRBD1. The CDR3 has 14 amino acids. Germline-derived CDR1 and CDR2 are LNHDA and SQIVND (reference sequence). V was pared by 6 bases and J by 4 bases, with 6 bases of the junction left unmatched. For the CDR3, the DNA is TGTGCCAGTAGCCCGACAGGGACAGGAAACACCATATATTTT. This encodes CASSPTGTGNTIYF.

The chain uses TRBV5-4 and TRBJ2-5, with 9 positions matching TRBD2. This CDR3 has 16 amino acids. V shed 0 bases, J shed 5 bases, and the junction held 8 bases outside the gene matches. Germline V CDR1 and CDR2: SGHNT, YYREEE (reference sequence). CDR3 in DNA: TGTGCCAGCAGCTTGGATCTAGCGGGGTCTCGGGAGACCCAGTACTTC. The encoded protein is CASSLDLAGSRETQYF.

V gene TRBV6-5 combines with J gene TRBJ1-1; possibly TRBD1 for D (6 bases). V shed 2 bases and J shed 4 bases, with 11 bases lying between them. Per germline, CDR1 MNHEY and CDR2 SVGAGI. The CDR3 consists of 14 residues. This CDR3 is CASSYNRDGTEAFF. The CDR3 nucleotides are TGTGCCAGCAGTTACAACAGGGATGGCACTGAAGCTTTCTTT.

The chain links TRBV5-4 to TRBJ2-7, with D perhaps matching TRBD2 (6 bases). Germline V gives CDR1 SGHNT, CDR2 YYREEE (reference sequence). Trimming left V 4 bases short and J 3 bases short, with 17 bases between. There are 15 residues in the CDR3. CDR3 nucleotides: TGTGCCAGCAGCGCGGGTGGGGGGTTTGTCTACGAGCAGTACTTC. Its translation is CASSAGGGFVYEQYF.